This section outlines one T cell receptor (beta chain) sequence together with its context. As yet, its antigen is unknown. Primers: 60 Vbeta forward and 13 Jbeta reverse. Repertoires were generated with immunoSEQ multiplex PCR, while TCRdb's copy carries only in-frame clones and drops some. The sample holds around 100,000 clones, about 83% seen once. V lost 1 base to trimming and J lost 0 bases, with 13 bases between them. CDR1 and CDR2 (germline): MNHNS, SASEGT. The CDR3 runs 17 residues. The data are from a study of cytomegalovirus exposure and HLA in healthy donors. Donors had nominal health at sampling but likely had unrecorded immune exposures. General study results and limits: In vitro testing confirmed three CMV-associated chains as specific for CMV antigens. The study put 150 to 200 TCR beta chains on its list as cytomegalovirus-associated. On later analysis, the bulk of CMV-associated TCR beta chains appeared to be HLA-restricted.

Sequences were obtained from PBMCs. The receptor comes from a female donor in good health and CMV-seropositive. V usage is TRBV6-1 and J usage is TRBJ1-3, with no clear D. CDR3 sequence (DNA): TGTGCCAGCAGTGAAGGGCCGCTAGTGAACTCTGGAAACACCATATATTTT. Translating it yields CASSEGPLVNSGNTIYF.